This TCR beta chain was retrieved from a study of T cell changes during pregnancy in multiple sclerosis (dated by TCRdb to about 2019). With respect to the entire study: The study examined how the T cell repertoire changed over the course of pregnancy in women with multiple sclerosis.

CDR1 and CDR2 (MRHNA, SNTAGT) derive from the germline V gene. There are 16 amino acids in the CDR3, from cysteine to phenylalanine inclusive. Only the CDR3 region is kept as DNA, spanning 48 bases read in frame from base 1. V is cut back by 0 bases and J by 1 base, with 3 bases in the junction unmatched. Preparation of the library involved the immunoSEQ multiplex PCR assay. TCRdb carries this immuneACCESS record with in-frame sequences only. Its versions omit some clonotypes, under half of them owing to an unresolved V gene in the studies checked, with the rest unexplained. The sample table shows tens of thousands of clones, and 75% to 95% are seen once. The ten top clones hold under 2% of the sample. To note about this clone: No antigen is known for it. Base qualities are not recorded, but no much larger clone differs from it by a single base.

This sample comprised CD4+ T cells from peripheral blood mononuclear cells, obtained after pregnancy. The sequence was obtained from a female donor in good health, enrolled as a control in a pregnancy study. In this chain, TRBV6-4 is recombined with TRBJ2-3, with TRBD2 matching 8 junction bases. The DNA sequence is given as TGTGCCAGCAGTGACTCTACTAGCGGACGCACAGATACGCAGTATTTT. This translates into CASSDSTSGRTDTQYF.